This T cell receptor (beta chain) was sequenced for a study of T cells after yellow fever vaccination. The CDR3 contains 15 residues. The V gene lost 1 base and the J gene lost 4 bases, with 13 bases spanning the gap. The V gene's germline CDR1 is SGHVS and CDR2 FQNEAQ. From the 5' RACE reads, TCRdb called clonotypes with MiXCR, one entry per CDR3 protein. The sample holds 450,000 to 600,000 distinct CDR3 sequences, about 14% seen once. The TCR comes from a young man who received the YFV17D yellow fever vaccine. The sequencing here drew on PBMCs, taken on the day of the yellow fever booster vaccination. J is TRBJ2-5 and V is TRBV7-8; either TRBD1 or TRBD2 may supply D (5 bases each). The CDR3 nucleotides read TGTGCCAGCAGCTTAGGGGCACGGGGCCCAGAGACCCAGTACTTC. Protein sequence: CASSLGARGPETQYF.